Only a few counts were recorded for the clone carrying this TCR beta chain. The antigen remains unidentified. This was the immunoSEQ v3 assay. Each library reached 1.9 million or so read pairs, or about 5-6 million at deep level. Assay: immunoSEQ multiplex PCR; the TCRdb copy retains only in-frame clones and omits some. The table includes some 14,000 clones, about three fifths detected once. The time point: pre-treatment sample, taken before nivolumab and TIL therapy. Pleural nodules or supraclavicular lymph nodes made up most of the excised metastases sampled. Stage 4 NSCLC adults joined between 2017 and 2020. The record originates from a study of TIL therapy for anti-PD-1-resistant metastatic lung cancer. Looking at the study overall: Patients had a median age of approximately 56 years (range about 35-80). Study results and caveats: Many TIL product clones were absent from baseline tumor, suggesting clonal contraction.

Trimming removed 3 bases from V and 6 bases from J, with 15 bases in between. CDR3 length equals 15 residues. The germline V gene has CDR1 KGHSY and CDR2 FQNENV. This chain uses TRBV16 with TRBJ1-5; D call uncertain. The sequence was obtained from a woman aged 30 to 85 with non-small cell lung cancer. This material consisted of tumor tissue, taken at baseline. The CDR3 DNA reads as TGTGCCAGCAGCCACATGGCCGGGGAGGGTCAGCCCCAGCATTTT. It codes for CASSHMAGEGQPQHF. The full variable domain, in which reference TRBV16 and TRBJ1-5 provide the parts outside the CDR3, is GEEVAQTPKHLVRGEGQKAKLYCAPIKGHSYVFWYQQVLKNEFKFLISFQNENVFDETGMPKERFSAKCLPNSPCSLEIQATKLEDSAVYFCASSHMAGEGQPQHFGDGTRLSIL.